This is a list of T cell receptor beta chains from one sample in a study of cytomegalovirus exposure and HLA in healthy donors. Profiled with immunoSEQ multiplex PCR; TCRdb holds only in-frame clones, not every one. The sample yields roughly 110,000 clones, 65% to 80% seen once. The sequencing input was PBMCs. The receptors shown here come from a male donor in good health and CMV-seronegative. CDR3s include the opening cysteine and the closing phenylalanine or tryptophan. Each record gives: J gene, clone size, V gene, D gene, CDR3 DNA, CDR3 protein. A D gene is named only where the DNA matches it firmly. Clone size appears in some rows only: once, few, many, or a class for an expanded clone.

>TRBJ2-3|.|TRBV2|TRBD2
TGTGCCGTCCGAAGGGATCACGGGACTATTCCAGATACGCAGTATTTT
CAVRRDHGTIPDTQYF
>TRBJ1-3|once|TRBV21-1|.
TGTGCCAGCAGCAAAGAGGGGGTCCGGGGCCTCAACTCTGGAAACACCATATATTTT
CASSKEGVRGLNSGNTIYF
>TRBJ2-3|.|TRBV6-4|TRBD2
TGTGCCAGCAGTGACCTAGGACTAGCGGGAGGTGGAGATACGCAGTATTTT
CASSDLGLAGGGDTQYF
>TRBJ1-1|.|TRBV19|TRBD1
TGTGCCAGTAGTACTACAGGGGCTAACACTGAAGCTTTCTTT
CASSTTGANTEAFF
>TRBJ2-7|.|TRBV5-4|.
TGTGCCAGTGGACGGGACTCCTACGAGCAGTACTTC
CASGRDSYEQYF
>TRBJ2-7|.|TRBV6-5|TRBD2
TGTGCCAGCAGTTACTCAGCTAGCGGGAGTTTGTACGAGCAGTACTTC
CASSYSASGSLYEQYF
>TRBJ2-5|.|TRBV7-2|.
TGTGCCAGCAGCCCCCCGCCAGAGGGCATCAAGACCCAGTACTTC
CASSPPPEGIKTQYF
>TRBJ1-1|.|TRBV10-3|.
TGTGCCATCAGTGAGTTCGGGGGGTCTGAAGCTTTCTTT
CAISEFGGSEAFF
>TRBJ2-1|.|TRBV28|TRBD1
TGTGCCAGCAGTTTGACAGGGGGCGGTAACAATGAGCAGTTCTTC
CASSLTGGGNNEQFF
>TRBJ1-1|.|TRBV7-9|.
TGTGCCAGCAGCTGGACACCTAGGGACACTGAAGCTTTCTTT
CASSWTPRDTEAFF
>TRBJ2-2|.|TRBV4-1|TRBD1
TGCGCCAGCAGCCAAGGCCGCGGACAGGGCGGGAAAGGAAGCGGGGAGCTGTTTTTT
CASSQGRGQGGKGSGELFF
>TRBJ2-3|.|TRBV7-2|TRBD2
TGTGCCAGCAGCTTAGCCGGGACTAGCGTAAGCACAGATACGCAGTATTTT
CASSLAGTSVSTDTQYF
>TRBJ2-1|.|TRBV27|TRBD2
TGTGCCAGCAGTTTAGCTAGCGGGAGTCCACGTGATAATGAGCAGTTCTTC
CASSLASGSPRDNEQFF
>TRBJ2-1|.|TRBV5-4|TRBD2
TGTGCCAGCAGGATGACTAGCGGGCTTTACAATGAGCAGTTCTTC
CASRMTSGLYNEQFF
>TRBJ2-5|.|TRBV7-6|TRBD2
TGTGCCAGCAGCGCGGGCCCCGCGGGGGAGCAGTACTTC
CASSAGPAGEQYF
>TRBJ1-5|.|TRBV7-8|.
TGTGCCAGCAGCTTAGAGGGGGAAGTAGGCAATCAGCCCCAGCATTTT
CASSLEGEVGNQPQHF
>TRBJ2-7|.|TRBV7-7|.
TGTGCCAGCAGCCCAGGGATATCGGGCGAGCAGTACTTC
CASSPGISGEQYF
>TRBJ2-7|once|TRBV9|TRBD2
TGTGCCAGCTCCGAGGGACTAGTCTACGAGCAGTACTTC
CASSEGLVYEQYF
>TRBJ2-1|.|TRBV19|.
TGTGCCAGTAGCCCTAGGCCCCGGGGTACTAGGTACAATGAGCAGTTCTTC
CASSPRPRGTRYNEQFF
>TRBJ1-1|.|TRBV5-1|.
TGCGCCAGCAGCTTGGGGGACTGGATGAACACTGAAGCTTTCTTT
CASSLGDWMNTEAFF
>TRBJ1-3|.|TRBV4-1|TRBD1
TGCGCCAGCAGCAGAACGGGACAGGGGAGCTCTGGAAACACCATATATTTT
CASSRTGQGSSGNTIYF
>TRBJ2-7|.|TRBV30|TRBD1
TGTGCCTGGGAGAAAGGGACAGGGACCTACGAGCAGTACTTC
CAWEKGTGTYEQYF
>TRBJ2-2|once|TRBV9|TRBD2
TGTGCCAGCAGCCCGGCCGAGGGGAGGGCCAACACCGGGGAGCTGTTTTTT
CASSPAEGRANTGELFF
>TRBJ2-7|.|TRBV6-1|TRBD2
TGTGCCAGCAGGGCCATAGCGGGATCCTACGAGCAGTACTTC
CASRAIAGSYEQYF
>TRBJ1-1|.|TRBV18|.
TGTGCCAGCTCACCAGGACAGAACACTGAAGCTTTCTTT
CASSPGQNTEAFF
>TRBJ2-1|.|TRBV9|.
TGTGCCAGCAGCGGCCCCCGGGAGAGGGGCAATGAGCAGTTCTTC
CASSGPRERGNEQFF
>TRBJ2-3|few|TRBV10-2|.
TGCGCCAGCAGCGAGGTGGCGGGAAGAAGCACAGATACGCAGTATTTT
CASSEVAGRSTDTQYF
>TRBJ1-3|few|TRBV6-1|.
TGTGCCAGCAGTGACGTGCCGGGACACCGGAACACCATATATTTT
CASSDVPGHRNTIYF
>TRBJ1-2|.|TRBV7-9|TRBD1
TGTGCCAGCAGCCTACAGGGGACCATGGAAGGCTACACCTTC
CASSLQGTMEGYTF
>TRBJ2-5|.|TRBV7-9|.
TGTGCCAGCAGCTTAGAAGGACAGCTCGTGTGGACCCAGTACTTC
CASSLEGQLVWTQYF
>TRBJ2-5|.|TRBV7-7|TRBD2
TGTGCCAGCAGCTTAGTCGGGAGGGCCGGGGAGACCCAGTACTTC
CASSLVGRAGETQYF
>TRBJ2-5|.|TRBV6-5|.
TGTGCCAGCAGTTACTCAGGACAGACCCAAGAGACCCAGTACTTC
CASSYSGQTQETQYF
>TRBJ2-7|.|TRBV7-6|.
TGTGCCAGCAGCTTATGGGGGGACTCCTACGAGCAGTACTTC
CASSLWGDSYEQYF
>TRBJ2-5|.|TRBV6-1|.
TGTGCCAGCAGTGACGTAGGGGGGGCAACCCAGTACTTC
CASSDVGGATQYF
>TRBJ2-3|once|TRBV9|TRBD2
TGTGCCAGCAGCGCCGCAGCGGGAGGGCCCCCAGATACGCAGTATTTT
CASSAAAGGPPDTQYF
>TRBJ2-1|.|TRBV5-4|TRBD2
TGTGCCAGCAACTTCTTACCCGGGGGACTAGAAAATGAGCAGTTCTTC
CASNFLPGGLENEQFF
>TRBJ1-1|.|TRBV12-5|.
TGTGCTAGTGCTCGGGACACTCAAAACACTGAAGCTTTCTTT
CASARDTQNTEAFF
>TRBJ2-7|once|TRBV7-6|TRBD2
TGTGCCAGCAGCGCCGAGGGAGGGGCCTACGAGCAGTACTTC
CASSAEGGAYEQYF
>TRBJ1-5|.|TRBV25-1|.
TGTGCCAGCAGTACCCCCCCCCAGGGTTGCAATCAGCCCCAGCATTTT
CASSTPPQGCNQPQHF
>TRBJ2-1|.|TRBV7-3|TRBD2
TGTGCCAGCAGCTCCCACTTCGGAACTAGCGGATACAATGAGCAGTTCTTC
CASSSHFGTSGYNEQFF
>TRBJ1-3|.|TRBV7-9|.
TGTGCCAGCAGCTCGACCGCCCCGGGGGGAAACACCATATATTTT
CASSSTAPGGNTIYF
>TRBJ2-5|.|TRBV5-6|TRBD2
TGTGCCAGCAGCTCCCTGGGGGCTAGCGGGAGACGGGAGACCCAGTACTTC
CASSSLGASGRRETQYF
>TRBJ2-2|.|TRBV7-8|.
TGTGCCAGCAGCTTAGTGGGGGCCTGGGACACCGGGGAGCTGTTTTTT
CASSLVGAWDTGELFF
>TRBJ2-7|.|TRBV2|TRBD2
TGTGCCAGCAGGCAGGGGTCTAGCGGGAGCCTGTACGAGCAGTACTTC
CASRQGSSGSLYEQYF